This T cell receptor (beta chain) was found in a study of T cells after yellow fever vaccination. TCRdb analysed the 5' RACE reads with MiXCR anew, one entry per CDR3 protein. The sample consists of about 360,000 distinct CDR3 sequences, over 5% of them appearing once. The CDR3 is made up of 13 amino acids. Germline CDR1 DFQATT, CDR2 SNEGSKA (reference sequence). V lost 3 bases and J 5 bases, leaving 13 bases between the germline ends. Sample: PBMCs, taken 5 days after the yellow fever booster vaccination. The chain employs TRBV20-1 and TRBJ2-5; the D gene is possibly TRBD2 (5 bases). The receptor comes from a man aged 25-45 years who received the YFV17D yellow fever vaccine. This CDR3 is CSASLAPGETQYF. The DNA for the CDR3 is TGCAGTGCTAGTTTGGCCCCGGGGGAGACCCAGTACTTC.